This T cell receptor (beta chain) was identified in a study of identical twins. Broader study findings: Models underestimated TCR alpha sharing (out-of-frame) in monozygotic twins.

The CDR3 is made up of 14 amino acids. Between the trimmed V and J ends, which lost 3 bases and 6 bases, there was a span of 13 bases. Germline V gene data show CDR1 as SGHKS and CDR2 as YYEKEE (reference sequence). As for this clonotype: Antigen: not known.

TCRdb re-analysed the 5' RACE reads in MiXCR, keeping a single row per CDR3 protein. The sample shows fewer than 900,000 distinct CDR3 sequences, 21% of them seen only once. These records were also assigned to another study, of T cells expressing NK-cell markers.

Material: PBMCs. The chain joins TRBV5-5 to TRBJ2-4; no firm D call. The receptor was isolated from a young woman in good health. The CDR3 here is CASSSPAVGNIQYF. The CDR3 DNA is TGTGCCAGCAGCTCCCCCGCAGTGGGAAACATTCAGTACTTC.